This section outlines one T cell receptor (beta chain) sequence together with its context. These data originate in a study of technical replicates of blood from several donors. Measured with immunoSEQ multiplex PCR; TCRdb has only the in-frame clones, and not every one. The sample shows about 75,000 clones, about 97% of them seen only once. CDR3 length: 15 amino acids. The rearrangement joins TRBV21-1 to TRBJ2-3; the D call of TRBD1 is as the table states it, not checked on the DNA. TRBV21-1 is listed as a pseudogene. This TCR was recovered from a human donor in good health. The specimen was T cells isolated from PBMCs. The CDR3 DNA is TGTGCCAGCAGCAAAGAGAATCAGGGCACAGATACGCAGTATTTT. Amino acid sequence: CASSKENQGTDTQYF.